This T cell receptor beta chain was captured in a study of Ad26.COV2.S vaccination and SARS-CoV-2 variants. Study information: Donor was assigned to the Ad26.COV2.S arm of trial COV1001. Participants got Ad26.COV2.S intramuscularly, once or twice 56 days apart. Whole-study findings and limits: Whether participants received vaccine or placebo, their non-spike TCR breadth was similar. Reportedly, spike-specific CD8+ and CD4+ T cell responses achieved substantial breadth once vaccination had taken place.

The protocol was immunoSEQ multiplex PCR, while the TCRdb copy is restricted to in-frame clones and leaves out a portion. The table records 300,000 to 350,000 clones, around four fifths of them present only once. V shed 3 bases, J shed 2 bases, and the junction held 3 bases outside the gene matches. CDR3 length equals 16 residues. The V gene's germline CDR1 is KGHDR and CDR2 SFDVKD. Documented treatment: 15 to 20 received Ad26.COV2.S at low or high dose, single or two shots; roughly five received placebo; per-sample allocation not given. Sampling occurred on day 63 after the first vaccine or placebo injection. In its sample, this clone was seen once. Antigen unknown.

The source material was peripheral blood, sampled in a trial of Ad26.COV2.S vaccine versus placebo. This sequence originates from a person between 18 and 60 years old who received the Ad26.COV2.S COVID-19 vaccine or a placebo. This chain joins TRBV24-1 and TRBJ1-5, with 10 bases that match TRBD1. CDR3 sequence reads: CATSDPGTGGNQPQHF. Here the CDR3 DNA reads TGTGCCACCAGTGATCCCGGGACAGGGGGCAATCAGCCCCAGCATTTT.